Listed below are T cell receptor beta chains from one sample, sequenced in a study of Graves' ophthalmopathy and Graves' hyperthyroidism. TCRdb processed the multiplex PCR reads anew with MiXCR; each CDR3 protein has one entry. The repertoire holds over a million distinct CDR3 sequences, about 36% seen once, with approximately 10% in the top ten. Source material: peripheral blood or thyroid tissue (not recorded which). The receptors originated from an adult man with Graves' hyperthyroidism. Both conserved end residues are part of each CDR3. The D gene is left open where the match is weak. A row's size may be missing; if present it is once, few, many or a size class.

d_call: TRBD2; j_call: TRBJ2-2; clone_size: .; v_call: TRBV20-1; cdr3_aa: CSVSSGTNTEELFF; cdr3_nt: TGCAGTGTCTCTAGCGGAACGAACACCGAGGAGCTGTTTTTT
d_call: .; j_call: TRBJ1-5; clone_size: few; v_call: TRBV9; cdr3_aa: CASSFLIRGQPQHF; cdr3_nt: TGTGCCAGCAGCTTCTTGATCCGCGGGCAGCCCCAGCATTTT
d_call: TRBD2; j_call: TRBJ2-7; clone_size: many; v_call: TRBV20-1; cdr3_aa: CSARLPSGTYEQYF; cdr3_nt: TGCAGTGCTAGATTACCTAGCGGCACCTACGAGCAGTACTTC
d_call: .; j_call: TRBJ2-7; clone_size: .; v_call: TRBV20-1; cdr3_aa: CSATGLLSYEQYF; cdr3_nt: TGCAGTGCTACAGGACTTCTCTCCTACGAGCAGTACTTC
d_call: .; j_call: TRBJ2-7; clone_size: few; v_call: TRBV7-2; cdr3_aa: CASSNPPGPYSYEQYF; cdr3_nt: TGTGCCAGCAGCAACCCGCCCGGACCGTACTCCTACGAGCAGTACTTC
d_call: .; j_call: TRBJ1-1; clone_size: many; v_call: TRBV2; cdr3_aa: CASSPGTLGEAFF; cdr3_nt: TGTGCCAGCAGCCCTGGGACACTGGGTGAAGCTTTCTTT
d_call: .; j_call: TRBJ2-1; clone_size: .; v_call: TRBV10-3; cdr3_aa: CAISENDSREQFF; cdr3_nt: TGTGCCATCAGTGAGAACGACAGCCGGGAGCAGTTCTTC
d_call: .; j_call: TRBJ2-7; clone_size: .; v_call: TRBV12-3/TRBV12-4; cdr3_aa: CASSPPRRLSYEQYF; cdr3_nt: TGTGCCAGCAGTCCCCCGCGACGCCTATCCTACGAGCAGTACTTC
d_call: TRBD1; j_call: TRBJ2-2; clone_size: many; v_call: TRBV2; cdr3_aa: CASSRDRPNTGELFF; cdr3_nt: TGTGCCAGCAGTCGGGACAGACCGAACACCGGGGAGCTGTTTTTT
d_call: .; j_call: TRBJ1-3; clone_size: .; v_call: TRBV7-8; cdr3_aa: CASSLSTDRTLYF; cdr3_nt: TGTGCCAGCAGCTTATCAACCGACAGAACTTTATATTTT
d_call: TRBD1; j_call: TRBJ2-7; clone_size: .; v_call: TRBV9; cdr3_aa: CASSVAGDRNSYEQYF; cdr3_nt: TGTGCCAGCAGCGTAGCAGGGGACAGAAACTCCTACGAGCAGTACTTC
d_call: .; j_call: TRBJ1-5; clone_size: many; v_call: TRBV11-2; cdr3_aa: CASSSGRQDQPQHF; cdr3_nt: TGTGCCAGCAGCTCCGGGCGACAGGATCAGCCCCAGCATTTT
d_call: .; j_call: TRBJ2-5; clone_size: .; v_call: TRBV4-1; cdr3_aa: CASSQDPSGVGPGLDQETQYF; cdr3_nt: TGCGCCAGCAGCCAAGATCCAAGTGGTGTAGGACCGGGTTTGGACCAAGAGACCCAGTACTTC
d_call: .; j_call: TRBJ1-5; clone_size: once; v_call: TRBV9; cdr3_aa: CASSLTRVRGQPQHF; cdr3_nt: TGTGCCAGCAGTTTAACCAGGGTGAGAGGTCAGCCCCAGCATTTT
d_call: .; j_call: TRBJ2-7; clone_size: few; v_call: TRBV25-1; cdr3_aa: CASSATFDRSYEQYF; cdr3_nt: TGTGCCAGCAGTGCTACCTTTGACAGGAGCTACGAGCAGTACTTC
d_call: .; j_call: TRBJ1-5; clone_size: .; v_call: TRBV30; cdr3_aa: CAWSVGRAYQPQHF; cdr3_nt: TGTGCCTGGAGTGTTGGCAGGGCATATCAGCCCCAGCATTTT
d_call: TRBD1; j_call: TRBJ2-5; clone_size: .; v_call: TRBV4-1; cdr3_aa: CASSRYLDREQETQYF; cdr3_nt: TGCGCCAGCAGCCGGTACCTGGACAGGGAACAAGAGACCCAGTACTTC
d_call: .; j_call: TRBJ1-1; clone_size: many; v_call: TRBV7-9; cdr3_aa: CASSHARLNTEAFF; cdr3_nt: TGTGCCAGCAGCCACGCCCGTCTGAACACTGAAGCTTTCTTT
d_call: .; j_call: TRBJ2-5; clone_size: .; v_call: TRBV29-1; cdr3_aa: CSGQQGWETQYF; cdr3_nt: TGCAGCGGACAACAGGGATGGGAGACCCAGTACTTC
d_call: TRBD2; j_call: TRBJ2-7; clone_size: many; v_call: TRBV7-9; cdr3_aa: CASSLVGLAGAVQYF; cdr3_nt: TGTGCCAGCAGCTTAGTAGGGCTAGCGGGAGCTGTGCAGTACTTC
d_call: .; j_call: TRBJ1-6; clone_size: .; v_call: TRBV15; cdr3_aa: CATSIDRNSPLHF; cdr3_nt: TGTGCCACCAGCATTGACAGGAATTCACCCCTCCACTTT
d_call: TRBD1; j_call: TRBJ1-2; clone_size: few; v_call: TRBV11-2; cdr3_aa: CASSLGTGTLGGYTF; cdr3_nt: TGTGCCAGCAGCTTAGGGACAGGGACGTTGGGTGGCTACACCTTC
d_call: TRBD2; j_call: TRBJ2-7; clone_size: .; v_call: TRBV5-4; cdr3_aa: CASSLGAGIAYEQYF; cdr3_nt: TGTGCCAGCAGCTTGGGAGCGGGAATTGCCTACGAGCAGTACTTC
d_call: .; j_call: TRBJ1-1; clone_size: many; v_call: TRBV7-8; cdr3_aa: CASGWGNTEAFF; cdr3_nt: TGTGCCAGCGGCTGGGGGAACACTGAAGCTTTCTTT
d_call: TRBD1; j_call: TRBJ1-1; clone_size: .; v_call: TRBV20-1; cdr3_aa: CRGQQKGEAFF; cdr3_nt: TGCAGGGGACAGCAAAAAGGTGAAGCTTTCTTT
d_call: TRBD1; j_call: TRBJ2-2; clone_size: .; v_call: TRBV24-1; cdr3_aa: CATRDSDTGELFF; cdr3_nt: TGTGCCACCCGGGACAGCGATACCGGGGAGCTGTTTTTT
d_call: .; j_call: TRBJ1-5; clone_size: many; v_call: TRBV12-3/TRBV12-4; cdr3_aa: CASNPGGNQPQHF; cdr3_nt: TGTGCCAGCAATCCAGGGGGCAATCAGCCCCAGCATTTT
d_call: TRBD2; j_call: TRBJ2-6; clone_size: .; v_call: TRBV6-5; cdr3_aa: CASREVGGTGANVLTF; cdr3_nt: TGTGCCAGCAGGGAGGTGGGAGGGACTGGGGCCAACGTCCTGACTTTC
d_call: .; j_call: TRBJ1-4; clone_size: .; v_call: TRBV20-1; cdr3_aa: CSTTRGGKLFF; cdr3_nt: TGCAGTACCACCCGGGGGGGAAAACTGTTTTTT
d_call: .; j_call: TRBJ1-3; clone_size: .; v_call: TRBV11-2; cdr3_aa: CASIFGRSSGNTIYF; cdr3_nt: TGTGCCAGCATTTTCGGACGTAGCTCTGGAAACACCATATATTTT
d_call: .; j_call: TRBJ2-5; clone_size: many; v_call: TRBV9; cdr3_aa: CASSLGARAGETQYF; cdr3_nt: TGTGCCAGCAGCCTGGGGGCCAGGGCAGGCGAGACCCAGTACTTC
d_call: TRBD2; j_call: TRBJ2-7; clone_size: .; v_call: TRBV20-1; cdr3_aa: CSARRLAEQYF; cdr3_nt: TGCAGTGCTAGAAGACTAGCGGAGCAGTACTTC
d_call: .; j_call: TRBJ1-3; clone_size: many; v_call: TRBV13; cdr3_aa: CASSPYPRGSGNTIYF; cdr3_nt: TGTGCCAGCAGCCCCTACCCGCGCGGATCTGGAAACACCATATATTTT
d_call: TRBD1; j_call: TRBJ1-1; clone_size: many; v_call: TRBV30; cdr3_aa: CAWTGSQGAEAFF; cdr3_nt: TGTGCCTGGACGGGATCACAGGGGGCTGAAGCTTTCTTT
d_call: TRBD1; j_call: TRBJ2-6; clone_size: .; v_call: TRBV29-1; cdr3_aa: CSVGDRAATSSGANVLTF; cdr3_nt: TGCAGCGTGGGTGACAGGGCGGCCACTAGCTCTGGGGCCAACGTCCTGACTTTC
d_call: .; j_call: TRBJ1-2; clone_size: many; v_call: TRBV9; cdr3_aa: CASSENPGTDLYGGYGYTF; cdr3_nt: TGTGCCAGCAGCGAAAATCCCGGGACGGACCTCTACGGGGGCTATGGCTACACCTTC
d_call: TRBD2; j_call: TRBJ2-7; clone_size: many; v_call: TRBV20-1; cdr3_aa: CSARRGEGLGSYEQYF; cdr3_nt: TGCAGTGCTAGACGGGGGGAGGGCCTTGGGTCCTACGAGCAGTACTTC
d_call: .; j_call: TRBJ2-5; clone_size: many; v_call: TRBV20-1; cdr3_aa: CSARDGGSETQYF; cdr3_nt: TGCAGTGCTAGAGATGGGGGGTCAGAGACCCAGTACTTC
d_call: .; j_call: TRBJ2-5; clone_size: .; v_call: TRBV18; cdr3_aa: CASSPTDETQYF; cdr3_nt: TGTGCCAGCTCACCTACTGATGAGACCCAGTACTTC
d_call: .; j_call: TRBJ1-1; clone_size: many; v_call: TRBV7-2; cdr3_aa: CASSEQGVNTEAFF; cdr3_nt: TGTGCCAGCAGCGAACAGGGTGTGAACACTGAAGCTTTCTTT
d_call: .; j_call: TRBJ1-5; clone_size: many; v_call: TRBV20-1; cdr3_aa: CSARRSGMGNQPQHF; cdr3_nt: TGCAGTGCTAGGCGATCAGGGATGGGCAATCAGCCCCAGCATTTT
d_call: .; j_call: TRBJ2-7; clone_size: once; v_call: TRBV20-1; cdr3_aa: CSSLDSSYEQYF; cdr3_nt: TGCAGTTCTCTCGACAGTTCCTACGAGCAGTACTTC
d_call: .; j_call: TRBJ1-3; clone_size: .; v_call: TRBV29-1; cdr3_aa: CSVEDRETDSGNTIYF; cdr3_nt: TGCAGCGTTGAAGATCGCGAAACCGACTCTGGAAACACCATATATTTT
d_call: TRBD1; j_call: TRBJ1-6; clone_size: many; v_call: TRBV5-6; cdr3_aa: CASSSGDRGNSPLHF; cdr3_nt: TGTGCCAGCAGCTCCGGGGACAGGGGTAATTCACCCCTCCACTTT
d_call: .; j_call: TRBJ1-4; clone_size: many; v_call: TRBV20-1; cdr3_aa: CSASTQATNEKLFF; cdr3_nt: TGCAGTGCTAGCACACAGGCAACTAATGAAAAACTGTTTTTT
d_call: TRBD1; j_call: TRBJ1-6; clone_size: many; v_call: TRBV20-1; cdr3_aa: CSARRTGRVDSPLHF; cdr3_nt: TGCAGTGCTCGCCGGACAGGTCGGGTGGATTCACCCCTCCACTTT
d_call: TRBD2; j_call: TRBJ2-3; clone_size: many; v_call: TRBV29-1; cdr3_aa: CSVEFGTSGTDTQYF; cdr3_nt: TGCAGCGTTGAATTCGGGACTAGCGGGACAGATACGCAGTATTTT
d_call: .; j_call: TRBJ2-7; clone_size: .; v_call: TRBV12-3/TRBV12-4; cdr3_aa: CASSPHPSYEQYF; cdr3_nt: TGTGCCAGCAGTCCCCACCCCTCCTACGAGCAGTACTTC
d_call: TRBD2; j_call: TRBJ2-5; clone_size: many; v_call: TRBV12-3/TRBV12-4; cdr3_aa: CASSPGLAGLGTQYF; cdr3_nt: TGTGCCAGCAGTCCCGGACTAGCGGGCCTCGGGACCCAGTACTTC
d_call: .; j_call: TRBJ2-7; clone_size: few; v_call: TRBV14; cdr3_aa: CASSPRSSEQYF; cdr3_nt: TGTGCCAGCAGTCCCCGATCGTCCGAGCAGTACTTC
d_call: .; j_call: TRBJ1-4; clone_size: few; v_call: TRBV10-1; cdr3_aa: CASSPQAGEKLFF; cdr3_nt: TGCGCCAGCAGTCCCCAGGCGGGTGAAAAACTGTTTTTT
d_call: TRBD1; j_call: TRBJ1-2; clone_size: few; v_call: TRBV9; cdr3_aa: CASSQAVGQGGKGYTF; cdr3_nt: TGTGCCAGTTCCCAAGCCGTCGGACAGGGTGGGAAGGGCTACACCTTC
d_call: .; j_call: TRBJ1-1; clone_size: many; v_call: TRBV24-1; cdr3_aa: CATSGGEVNTEAFF; cdr3_nt: TGTGCCACCAGTGGCGGAGAGGTGAACACTGAAGCTTTCTTT
d_call: .; j_call: TRBJ2-2; clone_size: .; v_call: TRBV2; cdr3_aa: CASSEIRAGTGELFF; cdr3_nt: TGTGCCAGCAGTGAAATCCGGGCGGGCACCGGGGAGCTGTTTTTT
d_call: TRBD1; j_call: TRBJ1-2; clone_size: .; v_call: TRBV15; cdr3_aa: CATSKRGLGSTF; cdr3_nt: TGTGCCACCAGCAAAAGGGGGCTAGGGAGCACCTTC
d_call: TRBD1; j_call: TRBJ1-1; clone_size: .; v_call: TRBV6-2/TRBV6-3; cdr3_aa: CASGDRKRTEAFF; cdr3_nt: TGTGCCAGCGGGGACAGGAAGAGGACTGAAGCTTTCTTT
d_call: .; j_call: TRBJ2-5; clone_size: few; v_call: TRBV7-3; cdr3_aa: CASSFKGSPQETQYF; cdr3_nt: TGTGCCAGCAGCTTTAAGGGGTCACCACAAGAGACCCAGTACTTC